The sequence of this TCR beta chain was determined in a study of cytomegalovirus exposure and HLA in healthy donors. Study-wide points: A highly shared variant cluster was judged a likely technical artifact. When the data were analyzed later, several of the most significant clusters appeared to be linked to common viral pathogens. Specificity for CMV antigens was confirmed in vitro for a few of the CMV-associated chains.

To note about this clone: The antigen remains undetermined.

Primers: 60 Vbeta forward and 13 Jbeta reverse. Only in-frame clones appear in the TCRdb table, and some are missing; sequencing was by immunoSEQ multiplex PCR. In total, the table holds under 100,000 clones. V dropped 5 bases and J dropped 0 bases, with 14 bases sitting between them. The CDR3 extends over 15 amino acids. Germline V gene sequence: CDR1 MDHEN, CDR2 SYDVKM. This rearrangement joins TRBV28 to TRBJ2-7, with a tentative D call TRBD2 (6 bases). The sequenced material came from PBMCs. The TCR comes from a man between 25 and 39 years old in good health and CMV-seronegative. The CDR3 region is CASSGRGESSYEQYF. The CDR3, as DNA: TGTGCCAGCAGTGGCCGCGGGGAGTCCTCCTACGAGCAGTACTTC.